This T cell receptor (beta chain) was sequenced for a study of human T cells and chemical hapten exposure. Study-wide context: Patients were mainly female, each with alopecia areata, totalis or universalis.

Trimming removed 5 bases from V and 4 bases from J; junction bases left unmatched: 14. The CDR3 covers 17 residues. CDR1 is PRHDT and CDR2 is FYEKMQ in the germline V gene (reference sequence). Time point in this sample: pre-sensitization, week 0. Sample treatment: therapeutic diphenylcyclopropenone sensitization with weekly scalp DPC. The total RNA was obtained from whole blood that was not fractionated. During construction of the library, unique molecular identifiers were attached to individual cDNA molecules for quantitative, reproducible TCR counting. Using its own MiXCR run on the RACE reads, TCRdb lists one record per CDR3 protein. The table includes some 90,000 distinct CDR3 sequences, 6.5% to 10% detected once.

This receptor was identified in a man aged 35 to 55 with alopecia areata. Some clones in this sample may be carry-over from other donors' samples. The material sequenced was whole blood, taken in connection with sensitization to the hapten diphenylcyclopropenone (DPC). The gene calls are TRBV13 and TRBJ2-1, with TRBD2 matching 7 bases. The CDR3 reads CASSLADADLPYNEQFF. The CDR3 DNA reads as TGTGCCAGCAGCCTAGCGGACGCTGATCTTCCTTACAATGAGCAGTTCTTC.